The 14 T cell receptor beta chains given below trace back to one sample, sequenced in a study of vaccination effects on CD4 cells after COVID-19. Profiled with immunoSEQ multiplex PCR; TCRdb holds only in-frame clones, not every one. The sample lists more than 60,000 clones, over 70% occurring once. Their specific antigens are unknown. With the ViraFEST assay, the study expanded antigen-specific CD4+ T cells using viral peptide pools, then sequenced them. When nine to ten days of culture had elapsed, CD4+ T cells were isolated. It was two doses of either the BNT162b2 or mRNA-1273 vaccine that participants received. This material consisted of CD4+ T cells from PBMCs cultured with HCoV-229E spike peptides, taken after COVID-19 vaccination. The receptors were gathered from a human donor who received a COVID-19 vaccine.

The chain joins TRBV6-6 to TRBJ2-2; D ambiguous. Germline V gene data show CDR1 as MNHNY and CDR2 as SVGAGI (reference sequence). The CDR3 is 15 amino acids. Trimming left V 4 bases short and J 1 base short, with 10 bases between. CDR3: CASSSLTVNTGELFF. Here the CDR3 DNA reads TGTGCCAGCAGTTCGCTAACAGTGAACACCGGGGAGCTGTTTTTT.

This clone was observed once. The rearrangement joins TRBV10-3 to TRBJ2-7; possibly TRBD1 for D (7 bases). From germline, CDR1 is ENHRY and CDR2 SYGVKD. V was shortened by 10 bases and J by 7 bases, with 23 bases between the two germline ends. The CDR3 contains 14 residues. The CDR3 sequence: CATTGGGGRWEQYV. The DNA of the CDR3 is TGTGCCACCACTGGAGGGGGCGGACGGTGGGAGCAGTACGTC.

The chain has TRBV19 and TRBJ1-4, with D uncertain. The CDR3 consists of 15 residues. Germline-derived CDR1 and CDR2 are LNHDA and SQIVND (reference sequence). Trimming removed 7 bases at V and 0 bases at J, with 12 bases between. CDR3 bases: TGTGCCAGTACTCCAACAGCCCCAACTAATGAAAAACTGTTTTTT. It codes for CASTPTAPTNEKLFF.

CDR3 protein: CASSIRGRTEAFF. The CDR3 DNA reads TGTGCCAGCAGCATAAGGGGGCGGACTGAAGCTTTCTTT. The V gene is TRBV5-6, the J gene TRBJ1-1; 7 bases are a match to TRBD1. From germline, CDR1 is SGHDT and CDR2 YYEEEE. This CDR3 comprises 13 residues. Germline trimming cut 4 bases from V and 5 bases from J; bases unmatched to any gene: 5.

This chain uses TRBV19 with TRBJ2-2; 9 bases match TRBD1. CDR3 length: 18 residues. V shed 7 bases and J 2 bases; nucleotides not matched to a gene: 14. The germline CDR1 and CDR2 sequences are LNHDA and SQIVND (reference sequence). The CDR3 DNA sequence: TGTGCCAGTACCACCCGGAGGGGACAGGGCACAAACACCGGGGAGCTGTTTTTT. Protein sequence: CASTTRRGQGTNTGELFF.

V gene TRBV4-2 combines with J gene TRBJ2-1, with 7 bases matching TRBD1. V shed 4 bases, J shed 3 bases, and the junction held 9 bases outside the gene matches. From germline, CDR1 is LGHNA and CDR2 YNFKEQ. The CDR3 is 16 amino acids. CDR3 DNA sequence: TGTGCCAGCAGCCCTCGCCGGGACAGAGACTACAATGAGCAGTTCTTC. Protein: CASSPRRDRDYNEQFF.

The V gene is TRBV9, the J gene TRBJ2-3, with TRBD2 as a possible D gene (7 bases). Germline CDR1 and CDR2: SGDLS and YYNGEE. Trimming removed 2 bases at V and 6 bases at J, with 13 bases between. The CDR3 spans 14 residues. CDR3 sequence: CASSVGGQTDTQYF. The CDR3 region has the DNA TGTGCCAGCAGCGTCGGGGGGCAGACGGATACGCAGTATTTT. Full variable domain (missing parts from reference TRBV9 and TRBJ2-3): DSGVTQTPKHLITATGQRVTLRCSPRSGDLSVYWYQQSLDQGLQFLIQYYNGEERAKGNILERFSAQQFPDLHSELNLSSLELGDSALYFCASSVGGQTDTQYFGPGTRLTVL.

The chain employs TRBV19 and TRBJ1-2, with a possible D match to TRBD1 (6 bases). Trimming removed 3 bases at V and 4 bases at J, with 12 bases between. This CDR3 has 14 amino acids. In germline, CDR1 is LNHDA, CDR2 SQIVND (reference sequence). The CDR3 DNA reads TGTGCCAGTAGTATGCTGGACAGCTTCTATGGCTACACCTTC. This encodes CASSMLDSFYGYTF.

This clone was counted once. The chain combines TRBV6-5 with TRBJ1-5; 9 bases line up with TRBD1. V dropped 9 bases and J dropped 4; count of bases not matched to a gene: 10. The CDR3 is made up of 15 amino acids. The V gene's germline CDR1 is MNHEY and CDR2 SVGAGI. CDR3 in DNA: TGTGCCAGTTCTATCGAGGACAGGGGTAATCAGCCCCAGCATTTT. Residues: CASSIEDRGNQPQHF.

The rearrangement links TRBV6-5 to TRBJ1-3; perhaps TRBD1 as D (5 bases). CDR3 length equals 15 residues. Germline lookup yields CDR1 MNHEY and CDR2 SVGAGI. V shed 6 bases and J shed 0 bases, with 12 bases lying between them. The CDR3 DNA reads TGTGCCAGCAGCATCGGGGCGAGCTCTGGAAACACCATATATTTT. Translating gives CASSIGASSGNTIYF.

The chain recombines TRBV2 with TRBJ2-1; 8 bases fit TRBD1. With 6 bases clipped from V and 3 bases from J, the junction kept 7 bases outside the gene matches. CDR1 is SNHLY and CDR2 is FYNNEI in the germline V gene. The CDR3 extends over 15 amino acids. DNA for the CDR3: TGTGCCAGCAGAACAGGGGGACAAGTCTACAATGAGCAGTTCTTC. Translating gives CASRTGGQVYNEQFF.

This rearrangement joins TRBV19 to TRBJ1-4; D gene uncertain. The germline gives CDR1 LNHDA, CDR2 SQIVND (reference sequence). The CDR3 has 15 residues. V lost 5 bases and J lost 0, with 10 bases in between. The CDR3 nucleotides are TGTGCCAGTAGTTGGGTGGCTGCAACTAATGAAAAACTGTTTTTT. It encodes CASSWVAATNEKLFF.

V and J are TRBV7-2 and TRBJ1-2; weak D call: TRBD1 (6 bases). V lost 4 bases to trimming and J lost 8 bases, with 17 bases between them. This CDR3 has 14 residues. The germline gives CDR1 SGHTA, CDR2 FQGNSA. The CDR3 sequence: CASSSYPEQGGYTF. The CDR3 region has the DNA TGTGCCAGCAGCTCTTACCCCGAACAGGGAGGCTACACCTTC.

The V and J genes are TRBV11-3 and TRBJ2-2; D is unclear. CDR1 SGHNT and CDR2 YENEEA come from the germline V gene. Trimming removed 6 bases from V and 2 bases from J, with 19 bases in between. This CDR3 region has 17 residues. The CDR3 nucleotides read TGTGCCAGCAGTCCCCCCTCTGCAGCCTCTAACACCGGGGAGCTGTTTTTT. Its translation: CASSPPSAASNTGELFF.